This T cell receptor beta chain was captured in a study of tissue T cells after allogeneic stem cell transplantation (dated by TCRdb to about 2022). At the level of the whole study: For tissues with multiple samples, a pathologist reviewed H&E sections and gave sequencing priority to samples with histologically apparent lymphocytes. Using research autopsies of patients with and without GVHD, plus mouse models of GVHD, the study profiled TCR beta repertoires across many tissues. On the human side, the study was prospective and observational, with no blinding or randomization.

Library generation was performed with the immunoSEQ multiplex PCR assay. Adaptive Biotechnologies performed the TCRbeta CDR3 sequencing at survey depth and reported CDR3 sequences, V/J genes, productive frequency and template counts. Amplification of TCR beta CDR3 regions was performed from genomic DNA rather than from RNA. The authors' analysis ran thus. Jensen-Shannon divergence was used to quantify pairwise repertoire overlap between tissues, with a value of 1 indicating complete divergence and a value of 0 indicating identical repertoires. Tissues were clustered by single-linkage agglomerative hierarchical clustering of pairwise JSD values and displayed as dendrograms. GLIPH2 was run on all patient samples with simulation_depth 1000, kmer_min_depth 3, cdr3_length_cutoff 8, keeping groups with more than two unique CDR3s. A standardized tissue-overlap score was generated by extrapolating Jaccard GLIPH-group overlap across patients to a standard repertoire size of 1000 clones. Linear mixed-effect models, with tissue included as a fixed effect and individual included as a random effect, were used to assess associations of diversity with clinical or experimental variables. In TCRdb, the immuneACCESS table is reduced to in-frame sequences with V and J assigned. These tables do not hold every clone; where another copy was compared, an unresolved V gene accounts for under half, and the others remain unexplained. V and J calls and clone size are copied from that table; D and trimming were computed from the DNA. The sample table records just over 9,000 clones; roughly three fifths of these occur just once. The ten largest clonotypes hold around 19% of the sample.

Taken with the paper, the label for time point translates to: human tissue collected at research (rapid) autopsy. Three non-HCT comparator patients with other cancers, who had at least five GI tract samples and no known GI disease at death, were retrospectively selected. Autopsy tissues, which were obtained after a median post-mortem interval of around 9.9 hours, included GI sites from esophagus to rectum, liver, skin and lymphoid organs including spleen. Each autopsy specimen was cut in two, with one portion flash-frozen in liquid nitrogen and the remainder formalin-fixed, and the outer muscle layers of GI specimens were removed. To extract genomic DNA from frozen tissues, either the Mag-Bind Blood & Tissue DNA HDQ 96 Kit on a Chemagic 360 or the DNeasy Blood & Tissue Kit was used. Because of concern about red blood cell contamination, the extracted DNA went through further purification with the Genomic DNA Clean & Concentrator-25 kit.

Here is what the overall study found, with its caveats: Only a few T cell clones appeared in more than one patient, yet motif-based clustering showed tissue-specific repertoire signatures that were shared between patients. A small and clinically heterogeneous patient cohort was studied, and sampling depth was acknowledged as a limitation. The study did not establish which tissue TCRs were alloreactive or antigen-specific, and some clones may have been host cells that persisted. No blood samples were available from the non-GVHD comparator patients. Blood and spleen T cells captured only a limited portion of the TCR repertoire detected in tissues, in both patients and mice. Within patients, how anatomically similar tissues were was a major factor shaping TCR repertoire composition, regardless of disease or transplant status.

V and J lose 5 bases and 10 bases, and a span of 15 bases separates them. The CDR3 goes from the cysteine to the phenylalanine over 13 residues. The read is trimmed to its CDR3 DNA, 39 bases read in frame from base 1. From the germline V gene, CDR1 is SGHTA and CDR2 is FQGNSA. This clone showed up just a few times. The target of this receptor is not known. Per-base quality was not reported, and no clone a single base away is much larger than it. The sequence was obtained from a female donor at least 60 years old with lung cancer. The V gene is TRBV7-2 and the J gene is TRBJ1-5; TRBD1 is possibly the D segment (5 matching bases). The material was tissue from the jejunum, obtained at autopsy. The DNA sequence reads TGTGCCAGCAGCCGGGACGTTCTTAACCCCCAGCATTTT. This gives the protein CASSRDVLNPQHF.